The 28 T cell receptor beta chains given below trace back to one sample, sequenced in a study of blood T cell repertoires in COVID-19 (dated by TCRdb to about 2020). Library generation was performed with the immunoSEQ multiplex PCR assay. Here the immuneACCESS table is served through TCRdb, limited to in-frame sequences with V and J called. Missing clones are a known gap in these copies; in checked studies unresolved V genes cover under half, and the rest lacks a known reason. The sample table contains 150,000 or so clones; only one count was recorded for around 80% of them. About 5.2% of the sample is held by the ten biggest clonotypes. Sequenced input: PBMCs or T cells enriched from blood (not recorded which). These receptor sequences come from a man in his 70s who had been exposed to COVID-19.

The chain carries TRBV7-9 and TRBJ2-5; 7 bases fit TRBD2. Germline CDR1 reads SEHNR; CDR2 reads FQNEAQ (reference sequence). The CDR3 spans 15 residues. Trimming removed 3 bases from V and 2 bases from J; junction bases left unmatched: 6. The CDR3 loop reads CASSFQRGRQETQYF. For the CDR3, the DNA is TGTGCCAGCAGCTTTCAGCGGGGTCGACAAGAGACCCAGTACTTC.

This clone occurred once. The chain recombines TRBV11-2 with TRBJ2-3; D possibly corresponds to TRBD2 (6 bases). Germline CDR1 and CDR2: SGHAT and FQNNGV. The V and J ends lost 2 bases and 0 bases respectively, with 18 bases between them. This CDR3 is 18 amino acids long. CDR3 DNA: TGTGCCAGCAGCTTACGGCGGGGATTTACTTCTAGCACAGATACGCAGTATTTT. Its protein is CASSLRRGFTSSTDTQYF.

The rearrangement joins TRBV6-5 to TRBJ1-2; D gene unclear. The V and J ends lost 2 bases and 0 bases respectively, with 10 bases between them. The germline V gene encodes CDR1 MNHEY and CDR2 SVGAGI. CDR3 length: 15 residues. CDR3 protein: CASSYRTGTNYGYTF. In nucleotides, the CDR3 is TGTGCCAGCAGTTACCGGACGGGAACTAACTATGGCTACACCTTC.

This clone turned up a few times. The chain recombines TRBV9 with TRBJ2-2; perhaps TRBD1 as D (5 bases). CDR3 length: 17 amino acids. V was trimmed by 3 bases and J by 1 base, leaving 16 bases between them. Germline CDR1 reads SGDLS; CDR2 reads YYNGEE. The CDR3 region has the DNA TGTGCCAGCAGCGCCCGATCCACCACAGGGAACACCGGGGAGCTGTTTTTT. The encoded protein is CASSARSTTGNTGELFF.

This clone was seen just once. The V and J genes are TRBV6-2 or TRBV6-3 and TRBJ2-3, with 8 bases identical to TRBD1. Trimming at V came to 6 bases and at J to 0 bases, leaving 5 bases not matched to a gene. Germline V gene lookup returns CDR1 MNHEY and CDR2 SVGEGT. The CDR3 consists of 15 residues. CDR3 region: CASSRRDRSTDTQYF. CDR3 in DNA: TGTGCCAGCAGCCGTAGGGACAGGAGCACAGATACGCAGTATTTT.

The genes are TRBV18 and TRBJ2-1; TRBD2 agrees at 15 bases. V shed 0 bases and J 14 bases; nucleotides not matched to a gene: 2. Germline V gives CDR1 KGHSH, CDR2 LQKENI. This CDR3 is built from 14 residues. The DNA of the CDR3 is TGTGCCAGCTCACCACCCGGACTAGCGGGGGGGGAGTTCTTC. It encodes CASSPPGLAGGEFF. Supplemented by reference TRBV18 and TRBJ2-1, the full variable domain reads NAGVMQNPRHLVRRRGQEARLRCSPMKGHSHVYWYRQLPEEGLKFMVYLQKENIIDESGMPKERFSAEFPKEGPSILRIQQVVRGDSAAYFCASSPPGLAGGEFFGPGTRLTVL.

Note on this clone: This CDR3 is also generated by other DNA sequences in the sample. The chain has TRBV12-3 or TRBV12-4 and TRBJ1-1, with D unclear. V lost 3 bases to trimming and J lost 7 bases, with 9 bases between them. The CDR3 is 12 residues long. The CDR3 bases are TGTGCCAGCAGTTTTCCGGGAATTGAAGCTTTCTTT. This gives the protein CASSFPGIEAFF.

This chain links TRBV12-3 or TRBV12-4 with TRBJ2-1; D remains ambiguous. Trimming took 0 bases from V and 7 from J, leaving 7 bases between them. This CDR3 comprises 13 residues. The CDR3: CASSLAPMNEQFF. The CDR3 DNA reads as TGTGCCAGCAGTTTAGCCCCTATGAATGAGCAGTTCTTC.

The chain carries TRBV7-2 and TRBJ2-7; 10 bases line up with TRBD2. With 6 bases clipped from V and 0 bases from J, the junction kept 11 bases outside the gene matches. Germline CDR1 is SGHTA and CDR2 is FQGNSA. This CDR3 contains 17 residues. The CDR3 coding sequence is TGTGCCAGCAGTCGCAATCCCTTAGCGGGAGGCTCCTACGAGCAGTACTTC. As protein: CASSRNPLAGGSYEQYF.

This clone came up a few times. This rearrangement joins TRBV29-1 to TRBJ2-3; 9 positions agree with TRBD1. CDR1 and CDR2 from the germline V gene are SQVTM and ANQGSEA. Trimming at V came to 2 bases and at J to 0 bases, leaving 12 bases not matched to a gene. CDR3 length equals 18 residues. CDR3 DNA sequence: TGCAGCGTTGAAAAGGTATTCGGGACAGGGAGTAGCACAGATACGCAGTATTTT. It is translated as CSVEKVFGTGSSTDTQYF.

Here the CDR3 reads CAWSRQVGQPQHF. The CDR3 DNA sequence: TGTGCCTGGAGTCGACAGGTTGGTCAGCCCCAGCATTTT. The rearrangement links TRBV30 to TRBJ1-5; possible D gene TRBD1, 6 bases. V gave up 2 bases and J gave up 6 bases, with 11 bases separating them. The length of the CDR3 is 13 residues. The germline CDR1 and CDR2 sequences are GTSNPN and SVGIG (reference sequence).

This clone appeared a few times. This chain joins TRBV18 and TRBJ2-1, with 7 positions matching TRBD2. Looked up from germline, CDR1 is KGHSH and CDR2 is LQKENI. This CDR3 is built from 15 residues. The J segment lost 5 bases and the V segment lost 3 bases, leaving 7 bases of the junction unmatched. DNA of the CDR3: TGTGCCAGCTCACCGAAAACGGGAGGCAACAATGAGCAGTTCTTC. Amino acid sequence: CASSPKTGGNNEQFF.

The chain is built from TRBV6-5 and TRBJ2-5; TRBD2 might be the D (6 bases). Germline loops: CDR1 MNHEY, CDR2 SVGAGI. V was cut by 4 bases and J by 5 bases, with 14 bases left in between. The CDR3 extends over 14 amino acids. The CDR3 coding sequence is TGTGCCAGCAGTTCCCTCCTCGGAGGGGAGACCCAGTACTTC. Encoded protein: CASSSLLGGETQYF.

The chain joins TRBV4-2 to TRBJ2-3; TRBD2 matches 10 bases. The germline V gene has CDR1 LGHNA and CDR2 YNFKEQ. This CDR3 is 16 amino acids long. With 0 bases clipped from V and 6 bases from J, the junction kept 6 bases outside the gene matches. CDR3 in amino acids: CASSQDPAGGPDTQYF. CDR3 DNA sequence: TGTGCCAGCAGCCAAGATCCAGCGGGGGGGCCTGATACGCAGTATTTT.

This chain uses TRBV3-1 (or the pseudogene TRBV3-2) with TRBJ1-2; D unclear. Germline CDR1 reads LGHDT; CDR2 reads YNNKEL (reference sequence). The CDR3 length is 14 residues. With 2 bases removed from V and 2 bases from J, the gap between germline ends came to 9 bases. The CDR3 DNA follows: TGTGCCAGCAGCCAATTGGGCGGGAACTATGGCTACACCTTC. Protein: CASSQLGGNYGYTF.

The chain couples TRBV6-5 to TRBJ2-2; 8 nucleotides line up with TRBD1. CDR3 length equals 15 residues. Germline CDR1 reads MNHEY; CDR2 reads SVGAGI. V lost 7 bases, J lost 3 bases, and 7 bases stayed unmatched. CDR3 in DNA: TGTGCCAGCACCACGACAGGGGACTACACCGGGGAGCTGTTTTTT. Amino acids: CASTTTGDYTGELFF.

This rearrangement joins TRBV20-1 to TRBJ1-1, with D possibly matching TRBD1 (6 bases). Between the trimmed V and J ends, which lost 6 bases and 9 bases, there was a span of 14 bases. This CDR3 spans 11 amino acids. The germline V gene has CDR1 DFQATT and CDR2 SNEGSKA (reference sequence). The CDR3 nucleotides read TGCAGTGCGCTACGGGACAACCAAGCTTTCTTT. As protein: CSALRDNQAFF.

The chain is built from TRBV9 and TRBJ1-5; a possible D gene is TRBD1 (6 bases). The germline gives CDR1 SGDLS, CDR2 YYNGEE. CDR3 length equals 14 residues. Trimming stripped 3 bases from V and 3 bases from J, with 10 bases between. Written as DNA, the CDR3 is TGTGCCAGCAGCGAGGGGGTTAACAATCAGCCCCAGCATTTT. Its protein is CASSEGVNNQPQHF.

This sequence joins TRBV9 and TRBJ1-4; D is ambiguous. The CDR3 runs to 14 residues. Trimming stripped 0 bases from V and 8 bases from J, with 11 bases between. Germline V lookup: CDR1 SGDLS, CDR2 YYNGEE. CDR3 region: CASSVEVTGEKLFF. DNA for the CDR3: TGTGCCAGCAGCGTAGAGGTGACCGGGGAAAAACTGTTTTTT.

In this sample, this clone turned up once. This chain joins TRBV7-3 and TRBJ1-1; D is possibly TRBD1 (5 bases). Germline CDR1 and CDR2: SGHTA and FQGTGA. Trimming pared 0 bases from V and 0 bases from J, leaving 5 bases between. The CDR3 extends over 14 amino acids. The DNA of the CDR3 is TGTGCCAGCAGCTTAACAGGGGTGAACACTGAAGCTTTCTTT. It encodes CASSLTGVNTEAFF.

The chain employs TRBV9 and TRBJ1-4; D is undetermined. V lost 4 bases and J lost 15, with 16 bases in between. The CDR3 totals 12 residues. In germline, CDR1 is SGDLS, CDR2 YYNGEE. The CDR3 coding sequence is TGTGCCAGCAGCCACAGTCCCAAAATGGTGTTTTTT. Protein sequence: CASSHSPKMVFF.

The chain couples TRBV27 to TRBJ2-7; TRBD1 matches at 8 bases. There are 18 residues in the CDR3. Germline V gene sequence: CDR1 MNHEY, CDR2 SMNVEV (reference sequence). J lost 2 bases, V lost 5 bases, and 17 bases had no gene match. CDR3 bases: TGTGCCAGCAGTGCCCTAACACAGACAGGGGACACCCCCTACGAGCAGTACTTC. This gives the protein CASSALTQTGDTPYEQYF.

The CDR3 coding sequence is TGTGCCAGCAGTTCAACCAGGATTACTAACTATGGCTACACCTTC. Its protein product is CASSSTRITNYGYTF. This chain uses TRBV6-2 or TRBV6-3 with TRBJ1-2; D gene ambiguous. The CDR3 has 15 amino acids. Trimming shortened V by 4 bases and J by 0 bases, and 12 bases separated the two germline ends. Germline assignment: CDR1 MNHEY and CDR2 SVGEGT.

This clone was counted a few times. V is TRBV15 and J is TRBJ1-1; the match to TRBD1 covers 7 bases. There are 15 residues in the CDR3. Germline loops: CDR1 LNHNV, CDR2 YYDKDF (reference sequence). V shed 0 bases, J shed 2 bases, and the junction held 3 bases outside the gene matches. CDR3 amino acids: CATSRDRTGNTEAFF. CDR3 DNA sequence: TGTGCCACCAGCAGAGATAGGACAGGCAACACTGAAGCTTTCTTT.

This chain joins TRBV14 and TRBJ2-6; weak D call: TRBD1 (5 bases). In germline, CDR1 is SGHDN, CDR2 FVKESK. This CDR3 region has 18 residues. Trimming stripped 3 bases from V and 0 bases from J, with 15 bases between. CDR3 nucleotides: TGTGCCAGCAGCCATAGGCAGGGAATTTTCTCTGGGGCCAACGTCCTGACTTTC. Its protein product is CASSHRQGIFSGANVLTF.

This CDR3 is CASVQTEGAYEQYF. The CDR3 DNA follows: TGTGCCAGCGTACAGACTGAGGGGGCCTACGAGCAGTACTTC. The V call is TRBV28, the J call TRBJ2-7, with a possible D match to TRBD1 (6 bases). The V end lost 8 bases, the J end lost 2 bases, and 16 bases lay between the germline ends. The germline gives CDR1 MDHEN, CDR2 SYDVKM. The CDR3 covers 14 residues.

This clone was observed once. The V call is TRBV28, the J call TRBJ1-5; D is undetermined. Germline V gene sequence: CDR1 MDHEN, CDR2 SYDVKM. V shed 4 bases and J shed 9 bases, with 7 bases lying between them. CDR3 length equals 11 residues. The CDR3 DNA reads TGTGCCAGCAGTTCCCCCCGGCCCCAGCATTTT. Its translation: CASSSPRPQHF.

The chain combines TRBV12-3 or TRBV12-4 with TRBJ2-5; 8 bases line up with TRBD2. With V trimmed by 3 bases and J by 5 bases, 2 bases remained unmatched. This CDR3 is 13 amino acids long. This CDR3 reads CASSFSGGETQYF. The CDR3 DNA sequence: TGTGCCAGCAGTTTTTCGGGGGGGGAGACCCAGTACTTC.